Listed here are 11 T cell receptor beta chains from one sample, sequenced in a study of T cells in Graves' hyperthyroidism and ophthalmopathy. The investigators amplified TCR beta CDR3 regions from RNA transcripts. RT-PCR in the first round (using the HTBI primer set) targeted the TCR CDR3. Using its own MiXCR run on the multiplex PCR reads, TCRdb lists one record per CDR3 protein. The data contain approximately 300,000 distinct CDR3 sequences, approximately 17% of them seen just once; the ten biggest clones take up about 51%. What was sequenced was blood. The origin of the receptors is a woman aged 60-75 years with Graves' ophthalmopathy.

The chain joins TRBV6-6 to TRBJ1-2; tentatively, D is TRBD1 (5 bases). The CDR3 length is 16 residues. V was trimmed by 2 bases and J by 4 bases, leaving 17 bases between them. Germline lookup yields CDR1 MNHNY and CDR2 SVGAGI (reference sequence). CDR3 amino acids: CASSYLNVQGTYGYTF. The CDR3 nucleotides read TGTGCCAGCAGTTACCTTAATGTCCAGGGTACCTATGGCTACACCTTC.

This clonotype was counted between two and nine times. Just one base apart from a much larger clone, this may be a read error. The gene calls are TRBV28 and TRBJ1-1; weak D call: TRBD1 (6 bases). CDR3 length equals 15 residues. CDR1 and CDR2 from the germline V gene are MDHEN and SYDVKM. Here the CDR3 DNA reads TGTGCCAGCAGTAGACCGGGGGCTCTGAACACTGGAGCTTTCTTT. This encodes CASSRPGALNTGAFF.

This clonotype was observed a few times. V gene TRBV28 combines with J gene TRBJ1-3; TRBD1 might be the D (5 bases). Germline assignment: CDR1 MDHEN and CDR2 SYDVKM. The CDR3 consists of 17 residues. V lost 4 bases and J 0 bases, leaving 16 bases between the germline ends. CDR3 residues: CASSYQGGGLSGNTIYF. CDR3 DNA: TGTGCCAGCAGTTACCAGGGAGGCGGCCTCTCTGGAAACACCATATATTTT.

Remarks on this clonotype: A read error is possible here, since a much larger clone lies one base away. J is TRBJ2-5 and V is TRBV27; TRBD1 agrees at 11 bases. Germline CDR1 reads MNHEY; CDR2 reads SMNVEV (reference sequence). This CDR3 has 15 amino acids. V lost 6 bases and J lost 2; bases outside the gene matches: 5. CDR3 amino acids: CASSGGQGGQETQYF. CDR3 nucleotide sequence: TGTGCCAGCAGCGGGGGACAGGGGGGGCAAGAGACCCAGTACTTC.

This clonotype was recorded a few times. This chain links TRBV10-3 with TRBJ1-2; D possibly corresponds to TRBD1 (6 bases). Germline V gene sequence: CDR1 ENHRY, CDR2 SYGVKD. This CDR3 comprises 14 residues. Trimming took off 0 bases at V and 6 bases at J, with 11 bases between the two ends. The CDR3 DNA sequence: TGTGCCATCAGTGAGTCGAACAGGGCGGATGGCTACACCTTC. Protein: CAISESNRADGYTF.

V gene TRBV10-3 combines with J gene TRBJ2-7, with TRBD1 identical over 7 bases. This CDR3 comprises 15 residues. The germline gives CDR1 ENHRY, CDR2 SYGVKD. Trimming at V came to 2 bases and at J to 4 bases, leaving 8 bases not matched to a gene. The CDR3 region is CAISERGQGRYEQYF. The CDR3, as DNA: TGTGCCATCAGTGAGAGGGGGCAGGGACGATACGAGCAGTACTTC.

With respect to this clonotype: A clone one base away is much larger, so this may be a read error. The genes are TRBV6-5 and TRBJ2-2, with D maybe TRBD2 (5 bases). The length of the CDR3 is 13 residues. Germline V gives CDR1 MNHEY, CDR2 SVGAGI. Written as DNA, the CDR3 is TGTGCCAGCAGTTACCCGAACGTTAGGGAGCCGTTTTTT. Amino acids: CASSYPNVREPFF.

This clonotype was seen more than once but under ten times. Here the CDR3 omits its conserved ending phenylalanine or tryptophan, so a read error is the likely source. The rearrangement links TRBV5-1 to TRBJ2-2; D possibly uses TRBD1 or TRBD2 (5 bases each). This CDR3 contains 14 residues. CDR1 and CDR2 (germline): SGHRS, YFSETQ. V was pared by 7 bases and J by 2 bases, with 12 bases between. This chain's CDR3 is CASFRDPNTGELFL. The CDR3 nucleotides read TGCGCCAGCTTCCGGGACCCCAACACCGGGGAGCTGTTTCTT.

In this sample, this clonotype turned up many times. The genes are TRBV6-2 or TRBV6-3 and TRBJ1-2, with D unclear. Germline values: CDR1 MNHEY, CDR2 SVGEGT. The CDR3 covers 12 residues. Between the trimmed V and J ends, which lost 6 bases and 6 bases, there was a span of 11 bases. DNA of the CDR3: TGTGCCAGCAGACGTATACGGAATGGCTACACCTTC. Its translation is CASRRIRNGYTF.

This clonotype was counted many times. The DNA for the CDR3 is TGTGCCAGCAGCCAAGTTCCGGACTACTTTGAAGCTTTCTTT. Its protein product is CASSQVPDYFEAFF. The V and J genes are TRBV3-1 and TRBJ1-1; the D is unclear. The V gene lost 1 base and the J gene lost 7 bases, with 13 bases spanning the gap. Germline V lookup: CDR1 LGHDT, CDR2 YNNKEL (reference sequence). This CDR3 is built from 14 residues.

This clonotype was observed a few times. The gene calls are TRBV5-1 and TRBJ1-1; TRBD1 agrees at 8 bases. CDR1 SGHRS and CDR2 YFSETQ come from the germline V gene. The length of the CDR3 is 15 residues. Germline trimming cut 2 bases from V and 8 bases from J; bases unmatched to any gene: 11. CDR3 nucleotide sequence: TGCGCCAGCAGCTTATCACCCTCGGACAGGGCGGAAGCTTTCTTT. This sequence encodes CASSLSPSDRAEAFF.